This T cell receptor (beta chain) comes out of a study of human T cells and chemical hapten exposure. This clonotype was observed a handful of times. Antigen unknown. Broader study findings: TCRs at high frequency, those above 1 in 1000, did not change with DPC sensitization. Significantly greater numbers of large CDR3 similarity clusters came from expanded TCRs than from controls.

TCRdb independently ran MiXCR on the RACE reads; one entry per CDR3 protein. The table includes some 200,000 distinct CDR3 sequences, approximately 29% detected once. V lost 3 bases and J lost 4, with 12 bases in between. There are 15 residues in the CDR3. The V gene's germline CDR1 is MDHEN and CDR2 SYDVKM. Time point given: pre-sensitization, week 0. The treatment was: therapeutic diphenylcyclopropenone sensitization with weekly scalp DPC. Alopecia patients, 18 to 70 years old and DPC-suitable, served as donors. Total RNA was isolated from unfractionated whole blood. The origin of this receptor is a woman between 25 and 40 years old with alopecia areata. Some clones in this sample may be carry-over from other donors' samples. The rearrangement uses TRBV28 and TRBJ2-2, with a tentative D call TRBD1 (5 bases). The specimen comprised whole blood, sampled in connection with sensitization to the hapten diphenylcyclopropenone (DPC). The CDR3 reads CASSLSRAATGELFF. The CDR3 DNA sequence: TGTGCCAGCAGTTTGTCCAGGGCGGCCACCGGGGAGCTGTTTTTT.